This T cell receptor beta chain was captured by sequencing in a study of cytomegalovirus exposure and HLA in healthy donors (dated by TCRdb to the late 2010s). At the level of the whole study: According to an earlier analysis of 587 of the donors, some 180 million T cells yielded over 90 million unique TCR beta sequences and about 280 Gb of sequence data. The number of typed donors differed by locus: roughly 629-640 for A, B, C, DRB1 and DQB1; 522 for DQA1; approximately 600 for DPA1; and roughly 450 for DPB1. Class I and class II HLA loci were covered by the typing at four-digit resolution. In the later analysis, no new phenotypic data were used to find candidate immune exposures; instead, reliance was placed on TCR beta sequences and their occurrence across donors. In a later analysis, previously published TCR beta repertoires from about 640 donors were re-analyzed and high-resolution HLA genotyping was added so that TCR occurrence patterns could be studied. Roughly 5 DR-DQ haplotypes were handled as single units for association and clustering because linkage in the cohort was strong. In an earlier analysis of roughly 540 of the donors, high-throughput TCR beta sequencing was used to judge whether each TCR beta V gene segment behaved as functional or pseudogenic. The aim of the study was to test whether cataloging public T cell receptors could identify signatures of past pathogen exposure. The genetic ancestry cluster associated with self-reported Caucasian donors included roughly 84% of the 398 genotyped donors. In a later genetic analysis, genome-wide SNP genotypes for about 60% of the 666 donors were used, and that subset was treated as a discovery cohort. Donor age, sex, ethnicity and CMV serostatus were compiled alongside the repertoire data. Roughly 300 gigabases of sequencing data and about 92 million unique TCR sequences made up an early release that covered nearly 650 HLA-typed donors. All discovery cohort repertoires had been generated using a single sequencing platform. To predict cytomegalovirus infection status, the study combined high-throughput TCR immunosequencing, statistical association of individual TCRs with disease status, and machine learning. The study profiled the T cell repertoires of 550 to 700 subjects by immunosequencing and related them to cytomegalovirus serostatus. In addition to the first cohort of roughly 700 subjects, a separate validation cohort of 120 different subjects was used. Among approximately 370 genotyped donors of the cohort, an average of around 250,000 unique TCR beta nucleotide sequences was sequenced per donor, of which about 18% were non-productive.

In the case of this clone: The antigen it binds to is not known. No much larger clonotype is one base removed from it; base qualities were not supplied.

Findings and caveats that apply to the study as a whole: Roughly uniform sequencing depth across donors was assumed in presence/absence analyses, although this assumption may not hold. A group of highly shared sequence variants was considered likely to be a technical artifact of the sequencing pipeline. According to a later genetic analysis, donors in an Asian-associated ancestry cluster had fewer N-insertions in productive TCRs than the approximately 670-donor mean. The classifier was reported to diagnose cytomegalovirus status with high specificity and sensitivity in both the original cohort and the validation cohort. In a later analysis, HLA-associated TCR beta chains showed more clonal expansion and lower generation probabilities than non-associated chains that were equally common. A further reported finding was that TCR beta sequences accurately predicted the HLA-A and HLA-B alleles for most subjects in the first cohort. In a later analysis, most CMV-associated TCR beta chains were found to appear HLA-restricted, with HLA associations seemingly driven largely by CMV exposure. The authors suggested that the approach could potentially be extended to other disease states and immunological phenotypes. In the study, approximately 160 TCR beta chains were listed as associated with cytomegalovirus. When HLA alleles, especially DR and DQ, strongly co-occurred, TCR associations were difficult to assign to individual alleles. CMV serostatus was the only immune exposure information available for the cohort. About 15 rarely observed V segments, including chromosome 9 orphons, were excluded from the earlier analysis of about 500 of the donors because counts were too low. A later analysis found that TCR association rates varied across HLA loci, with DRB1 alleles showing the most associated TCRs and HLA-C alleles the fewest. In a later analysis, several top co-occurrence clusters were reported to appear linked to parvovirus B19, influenza, CMV and Epstein-Barr virus. A few of the identified cytomegalovirus-associated TCR beta chains were confirmed in vitro to be specific for cytomegalovirus antigens. In an earlier analysis of more than 450 of the donors, most TCR beta V segments were observed in productive rearrangements about 90% or about 30% of the time, broadly matching IMGT annotations. Because some donors lacked HLA typing at each locus, the association tests relied only on the typed subset. In a later analysis, some 18,000 TCR beta sequences were associated with specific HLA alleles at a false discovery rate of 0.05. In this cohort, only TCR beta chains were sequenced, and detectable features were limited by the absence of alpha or paired-chain data. Linkage disequilibrium might explain the correlated functional status among segregating V segments, but an unknown experimental factor could not be ruled out. Most TCR sequences were seen in very few donors, while some public TCRs were found in many individuals. V-gene and J-gene trimming of TCR beta chains was associated with a missense DCLRE1C variant in a later genetic analysis, and the association was replicated in an independent cohort.

The cohort consisted of approximately 670 healthy bone marrow donors. Cohort members were all nominally healthy when sampled, although unrecorded immune exposures were likely present. The donor tested CMV seronegative, placing the donor among the roughly 400 seronegative members of the cohort. Every donor gave a peripheral blood sample, and the peripheral blood mononuclear cells from that sample were used for TCR beta sequencing. The Qiagen DNeasy Blood Extraction Kit was used to extract genomic DNA from the blood cell samples. Receptor amplification or capture employed the immunoSEQ multiplex PCR assay. For the multiplex PCR, a mixture combining 60 forward primers for TCR Vbeta segments and 13 reverse primers for TCR Jbeta segments was used. Amplification of the CDR3 region of rearranged TCR beta genes was performed with a multiplex PCR assay on genomic DNA. On the Illumina HiSeq System, the amplified TCR beta libraries were sequenced as 87-base-pair reads. In the original analysis: Across the 670 or so repertoires, a later analysis counted approximately 83 million unique TCR beta chains, around 11 million of which were shared by at least two donors. Raw reads were error-corrected and collapsed into unique sequences by a nearest-neighbor algorithm in which closely related sequences were merged to remove PCR and sequencing errors. V, D and J gene segments were assigned by aligning CDR3 sequences to IMGT reference sequences. For a sequence to be retained, a match of at least six nucleotides was required to both a V gene segment and a J gene segment. A rearrangement counted as productive if the CDR3 had no stop codons and remained in frame with V and J, and every other rearrangement counted as non-productive. CDR3 was defined by IMGT convention, running from the second conserved V-encoded cysteine to the conserved J-encoded phenylalanine. In an earlier analysis of 587 of the donors, sequences lacking an unambiguous match to a single V gene segment were excluded. An earlier analysis of approximately 590 of the donors classified V segments as functional when productive rearrangements were above 56.7% and as segregating when the standard deviation between donors was above 5%. A statistical classification framework was developed to diagnose cytomegalovirus status using the catalog of TCR beta chain sequences. V and J gene assignment, in a later analysis, came from comparing TCR nucleotide sequences with IMGT/GENE-DB human TR gene sequences. The TCRdist pipeline was used in a later analysis to assign CDR3 sequences and most-parsimonious VDJ recombination scenarios. A later analysis defined each TCR beta chain by its CDR3 amino acid sequence plus V-gene family, and excluded reads lacking a unique V-gene family. In a later analysis, some 600 highly shared, low-generation-probability nucleotide sequences were removed to address suspected cross-contamination and a sequencing artifact. A later analysis calculated a clonal expansion index for each public chain from normalized within-repertoire ranks of inferred template counts. A later analysis computed generation probabilities with a VDJ recombination model fitted to out-of-frame rearrangements, and checked the results against IGoR. Hypergeometric tests were used in a later analysis to score TCR-TCR, TCR-HLA and TCR-CMV co-occurrence, with a repertoire-size bias correction applied to the TCR pairs. A later analysis estimated false discovery rates by permuting HLA or CMV assignments 20 times. A later analysis grouped co-occurring TCRs with DBSCAN, adding TCRdist sequence similarity when clustering within HLA-allele-positive subsets. For co-occurrence clustering, repertoires with fewer than 30,000 or more than 120,000 public chains were excluded, along with roughly five repertoires with anomalous nucleotide sharing. TCRdb re-hosts the immuneACCESS table, in-frame sequences only. Its copies lack some clones; in the studies checked, an unresolved V gene accounts for under half of them, and the cause for the rest is not known. For V, J and clone size, that table is used; D and trimming come from the DNA. The sample table holds over 150,000 clones, of which about 72% were seen once. The leading ten clones occupy 1.3% to 1.5% of the sample.

The material sequenced was PBMCs. The TCR comes from a man between 60 and 70 years old in good health and CMV-seronegative.

The DNA is TGCAGCGTTAGACAGGGGTCACAAGCTTTCTTT. Its coded protein is CSVRQGSQAFF. This chain is built from TRBV29-1 and TRBJ1-1; 8 central nucleotides agree with TRBD1. CDR1 is given as SQVTM and CDR2 as ANQGSEA, both from the germline V gene. The CDR3, cysteine through phenylalanine, is 11 amino acids long. The entry retains the CDR3 DNA only, 33 bases that are in frame from base 1. Trimming removed 5 bases from V and 9 bases from J; the gene matches leave 5 bases unexplained. When the CDR3 is completed using the reference TRBV29-1 and TRBJ1-1 genes on either side, the full variable domain is SAVISQKPSRDICQRGTSLTIQCQVDSQVTMMFWYRQQPGQSLTLIATANQGSEATYESGFVIDKFPISRPNLTFSTLTVSNMSPEDSSIYLCSVRQGSQAFFGQGTRLTVV.